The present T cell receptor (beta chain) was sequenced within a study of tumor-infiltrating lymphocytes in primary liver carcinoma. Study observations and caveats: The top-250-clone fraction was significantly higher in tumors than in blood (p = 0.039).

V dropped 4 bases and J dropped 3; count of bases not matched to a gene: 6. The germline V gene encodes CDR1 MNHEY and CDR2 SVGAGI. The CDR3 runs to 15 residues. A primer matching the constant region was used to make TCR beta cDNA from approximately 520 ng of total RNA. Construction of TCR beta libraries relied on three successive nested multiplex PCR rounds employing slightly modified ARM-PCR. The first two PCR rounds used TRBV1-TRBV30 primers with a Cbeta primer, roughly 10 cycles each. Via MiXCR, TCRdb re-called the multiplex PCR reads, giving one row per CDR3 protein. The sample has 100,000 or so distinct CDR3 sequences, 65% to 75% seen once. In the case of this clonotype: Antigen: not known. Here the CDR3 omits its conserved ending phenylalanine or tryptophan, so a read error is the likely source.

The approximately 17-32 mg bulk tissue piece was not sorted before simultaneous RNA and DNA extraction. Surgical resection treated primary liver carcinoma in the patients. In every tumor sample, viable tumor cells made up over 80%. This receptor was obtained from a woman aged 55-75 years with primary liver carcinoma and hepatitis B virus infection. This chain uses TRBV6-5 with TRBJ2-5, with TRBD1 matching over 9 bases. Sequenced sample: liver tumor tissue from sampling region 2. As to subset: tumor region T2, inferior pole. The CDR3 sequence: CASSCSRDREETQYV. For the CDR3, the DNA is TGTGCCAGCAGTTGCTCGAGGGACAGGGAAGAGACCCAGTACGTC.